A single sample is the source of the 29 T cell receptor beta chains below, sequenced in a study of technical replicates of blood from a few donors. Assay used: immunoSEQ multiplex PCR; TCRdb lists only in-frame clones, some missing. The sample lists tens of thousands of clones, 85% to 95% occurring once. Sequencing was carried out using T cells isolated from PBMCs. Receptor source: a human donor in good health.

This clone was recorded once. The gene calls are TRBV5-4 and TRBJ1-2, with a weak D call TRBD1 (5 bases). The CDR3 runs 15 residues. The germline CDR1 and CDR2 sequences are SGHNT and YYREEE (reference sequence). Trimming removed 4 bases at V and 2 bases at J, with 15 bases between. The CDR3 protein is CASSRIGEGNYGYTF. The DNA for the CDR3 is TGTGCCAGCAGCCGCATAGGGGAGGGGAACTATGGCTACACCTTC.

The V gene is TRBV28, the J gene TRBJ1-5; D possibly corresponds to TRBD1 (6 bases). V was clipped by 5 bases and J by 7 bases, with 15 bases between them. The germline V gene has CDR1 MDHEN and CDR2 SYDVKM. CDR3 length: 14 amino acids. The CDR3 sequence: CASSAYRDHQPQHF. DNA of the CDR3: TGTGCCAGCAGTGCATACAGGGACCACCAGCCCCAGCATTTT.

V is TRBV5-1 and J is TRBJ1-1; D gene uncertain. Per germline, CDR1 SGHRS and CDR2 YFSETQ. Trimming left V 0 bases short and J 1 base short, with 4 bases between. The CDR3 is made up of 13 amino acids. The CDR3 protein is CASSLAENTEAFF. DNA of the CDR3: TGCGCCAGCAGCTTGGCAGAGAACACTGAAGCTTTCTTT.

CDR3 bases: TGTGCCAGCAGCCGAGGACAGGGTGGGAACATTCAGTACTTC. Amino acids: CASSRGQGGNIQYF. The chain links TRBV7-6 to TRBJ2-4, with 8 positions matching TRBD1. The CDR3 loop spans 14 amino acids. Trimming at V came to 5 bases and at J to 7 bases, leaving 7 bases not matched to a gene. Looked up from germline, CDR1 is SGHVS and CDR2 is FNYEAQ.

The V gene is TRBV19, the J gene TRBJ2-7, with D tentatively TRBD2 (5 bases). The length of the CDR3 is 13 residues. The V and J ends lost 5 bases and 4 bases respectively, with 12 bases between them. Germline values: CDR1 LNHDA, CDR2 SQIVND (reference sequence). The CDR3 DNA is TGTGCCAGTAGTCTCGGGGTTTTGTACGAGCAGTACTTC. Translating gives CASSLGVLYEQYF.

The genes are TRBV14 and TRBJ2-3; 7 nucleotides line up with TRBD2. This CDR3 contains 15 residues. Trimming removed 2 bases from V and 3 bases from J; junction bases left unmatched: 5. The germline V gene encodes CDR1 SGHDN and CDR2 FVKESK. The CDR3, as DNA: TGTGCCAGCAGCCAATCAGCGGGGTTAACAGATACGCAGTATTTT. Its protein product is CASSQSAGLTDTQYF.

The J gene is TRBJ1-4, the V gene TRBV6-5; possibly TRBD1 for D (5 bases). CDR3 length: 14 amino acids. The germline CDR1 and CDR2 sequences are MNHEY and SVGAGI. Between the trimmed V and J ends, which lost 4 bases and 8 bases, there was a span of 14 bases. Here the CDR3 reads CASSWGRVSEKLFF. The CDR3 DNA reads as TGTGCCAGCAGTTGGGGCAGGGTCTCAGAAAAACTGTTTTTT.

V is TRBV5-6 and J is TRBJ1-1; D gene uncertain. This CDR3 has 13 amino acids. In germline, CDR1 is SGHDT, CDR2 YYEEEE. Trimming removed 0 bases from V and 1 base from J, with 4 bases in between. This CDR3 is CASSLAGNTEAFF. DNA of the CDR3: TGTGCCAGCAGCTTGGCAGGGAACACTGAAGCTTTCTTT.

The chain joins TRBV9 to TRBJ2-2; D is unresolved. The CDR3 has 16 residues. The germline V gene encodes CDR1 SGDLS and CDR2 YYNGEE. Trimming removed 0 bases from V and 1 base from J, with 10 bases in between. The DNA for the CDR3 is TGTGCCAGCAGCGTAGACCCAGGAATGAACACCGGGGAGCTGTTTTTT. Translation: CASSVDPGMNTGELFF.

The V gene is TRBV5-1, the J gene TRBJ2-3, with TRBD2 matching over 8 bases. CDR3 length: 19 amino acids. The V and J ends lost 0 bases and 5 bases, in that order; junction bases with no gene match: 17. Germline V gene sequence: CDR1 SGHRS, CDR2 YFSETQ. The chain's CDR3 is CASSLGRSGTSGVRDTQYF. The DNA of the CDR3 is TGCGCCAGCAGCTTGGGGCGTTCCGGGACTAGTGGTGTAAGAGATACGCAGTATTTT.

V is TRBV27 and J is TRBJ1-2; no clear D. Germline V gene sequence: CDR1 MNHEY, CDR2 SMNVEV (reference sequence). This CDR3 contains 14 residues. The V gene lost 4 bases and the J gene lost 6 bases, with 15 bases spanning the gap. The CDR3 DNA is TGTGCCAGCAGTTCCGACGGTCGGGTCGATGGCTACACCTTC. It codes for CASSSDGRVDGYTF.

The genes are TRBV5-4 and TRBJ1-2; a possible D gene is TRBD1 (5 bases). V shed 4 bases and J shed 3 bases, with 10 bases lying between them. The germline V gene has CDR1 SGHNT and CDR2 YYREEE (reference sequence). This CDR3 is 13 amino acids long. CDR3 loop: CASSPTRDYGYTF. CDR3 nucleotides: TGTGCCAGCAGCCCGACCAGGGACTATGGCTACACCTTC.

The gene calls are TRBV10-1 and TRBJ1-1, with a tentative D call TRBD1 (6 bases). This CDR3 is 15 amino acids long. Germline V gene data show CDR1 as WNHNN and CDR2 as SYGVQD (reference sequence). Trimming took off 4 bases at V and 0 bases at J, with 12 bases between the two ends. CDR3 in DNA: TGCGCCAGCAGTGCCTCTCCAGGGGTGAACACTGAAGCTTTCTTT. It is translated as CASSASPGVNTEAFF.

The CDR3 DNA follows: TGTGCTAGTGGCCTCGGGAGGGCGCAGTTCTTC. It yields the protein CASGLGRAQFF. V and J are TRBV12-5 and TRBJ2-1, with TRBD2 identical over 8 bases. Per the germline V gene, CDR1 is LGHNT and CDR2 is FRNRAP. This CDR3 region has 11 residues. V shed 6 bases and J 12 bases; nucleotides not matched to a gene: 4.

The chain employs TRBV19 and TRBJ2-2, with 12 bases identical to TRBD1. V was pared by 5 bases and J by 6 bases, with 7 bases of the junction left unmatched. Per the germline V gene, CDR1 is LNHDA and CDR2 is SQIVND (reference sequence). The CDR3 consists of 16 residues. This CDR3 is CASSARRDRGPGELFF. CDR3 DNA sequence: TGTGCCAGTAGTGCACGCCGGGACAGGGGGCCCGGGGAGCTGTTTTTT.

On this clone itself: The junction and the germline gene differ at one end; a read error may be behind it. The chain uses TRBV7-7 and TRBJ2-1, with 9 bases matching TRBD1. The length of the CDR3 is 14 residues. Germline V gene lookup returns CDR1 SSHAT and CDR2 FNYEAQ (reference sequence). The CDR3 region is CASSLGTGFNEQFF. The CDR3 DNA follows: TGTGCTAGCAGCCTGGGGACAGGGTTCAATGAGCAGTTCTTC.

The gene calls are TRBV5-1 and TRBJ2-7; a weak D match, TRBD1 (6 bases). The CDR3 covers 14 residues. V was pared by 1 base and J by 7 bases, with 15 bases between. Germline V gene data show CDR1 as SGHRS and CDR2 as YFSETQ. CDR3: CASSLTGFGEEQYF. CDR3 bases: TGCGCCAGCAGCTTGACAGGGTTTGGAGAGGAGCAGTACTTC.

The CDR3 region has the DNA TGCAGTGTTCACGGGACAGGGGTCGGTACTGAAGCTTTCTTT. It codes for CSVHGTGVGTEAFF. This chain uses TRBV29-1 with TRBJ1-1; 10 nucleotides line up with TRBD1. Germline lookup yields CDR1 SQVTM and CDR2 ANQGSEA. The CDR3 spans 14 residues.

J is TRBJ1-1 and V is TRBV7-9; D not certain. Germline CDR1 reads SEHNR; CDR2 reads FQNEAQ (reference sequence). The length of the CDR3 is 13 residues. V lost 6 bases, J lost 3 bases, and 11 bases lay in between. CDR3 sequence reads: CASSFEEDTEAFF. The CDR3 DNA is TGTGCCAGCAGTTTCGAGGAGGACACTGAAGCTTTCTTT.

V gene TRBV28 combines with J gene TRBJ2-7, with 11 bases that match TRBD2. V shed 4 bases, J shed 0 bases, and the junction held 5 bases outside the gene matches. Germline V lookup: CDR1 MDHEN, CDR2 SYDVKM. The CDR3 is made up of 16 amino acids. This chain's CDR3 is CASSSGTSGSSYEQYF. The DNA of the CDR3 is TGTGCCAGCAGTTCCGGGACTAGCGGAAGCTCCTACGAGCAGTACTTC. Filled out from reference TRBV28 and TRBJ2-7, the complete variable domain reads DVKVTQSSRYLVKRTGEKVFLECVQDMDHENMFWYRQDPGLGLRLIYFSYDVKMKEKGDIPEGYSVSREKKERFSLILESASTNQTSMYLCASSSGTSGSSYEQYFGPGTRLTVT.

The chain recombines TRBV15 with TRBJ2-3; 9 bases align to TRBD1. The CDR3 is 16 residues long. Germline CDR1 and CDR2: LNHNV and YYDKDF (reference sequence). V gave up 2 bases and J gave up 5 bases; unmatched junction bases: 8. CDR3 protein: CATSRPTGTGRDTQYF. The DNA for the CDR3 is TGTGCCACCAGCAGACCCACCGGGACAGGGAGAGATACGCAGTATTTT.

This chain uses TRBV14 with TRBJ1-3; 7 nucleotides match TRBD1. The CDR3 is made up of 17 amino acids. Germline values: CDR1 SGHDN, CDR2 FVKESK. Trimming took 0 bases from V and 0 from J; bases not matched to a gene: 5. The CDR3: CASSQDMGTVSGNTIYF. The CDR3 nucleotides are TGTGCCAGCAGCCAAGATATGGGGACAGTCTCTGGAAACACCATATATTTT.

The chain has TRBV11-2 and TRBJ1-3, with D perhaps matching TRBD1 (6 bases). The germline V and J ends were trimmed by 2 bases and 0 bases, with 20 bases remaining between them. CDR1 SGHAT and CDR2 FQNNGV come from the germline V gene. This CDR3 has 19 amino acids. The CDR3: CASSLMGGQGHRSGNTIYF. The CDR3 DNA sequence: TGTGCCAGCAGCTTAATGGGGGGGCAGGGCCATCGCTCTGGAAACACCATATATTTT.

V and J are TRBV5-4 and TRBJ1-2, with TRBD1 as a possible D gene (5 bases). The CDR3 has 15 residues. CDR1 and CDR2 from the germline V gene are SGHNT and YYREEE (reference sequence). Trimming pared 1 base from V and 3 bases from J, leaving 13 bases between. The CDR3 region is CASSLISTEDYGYTF. The CDR3 nucleotides read TGTGCCAGCAGCTTGATCTCGACAGAAGACTATGGCTACACCTTC.

This rearrangement joins TRBV5-6 to TRBJ1-1, with D perhaps TRBD1 (6 bases). The CDR3 runs to 13 residues. Per the germline V gene, CDR1 is SGHDT and CDR2 is YYEEEE. Trimming left V 4 bases short and J 1 base short, with 8 bases between. CDR3: CASSVDRNTEAFF. DNA of the CDR3: TGTGCCAGCAGCGTGGACAGGAACACTGAAGCTTTCTTT. Using reference TRBV5-6 and TRBJ1-1 for the parts outside the CDR3, the full variable domain is DAGVTQSPTHLIKTRGQQVTLRCSPKSGHDTVSWYQQALGQGPQFIFQYYEEEERQRGNFPDRFSGHQFPNYSSELNVNALLLGDSALYLCASSVDRNTEAFFGQGTRLTVV.

The genes are TRBV7-6 and TRBJ2-7, with D possibly matching TRBD1 (5 bases). The CDR3 consists of 15 residues. Deletions cut 5 bases from V and 0 bases from J, with 14 bases between. Germline V gene sequence: CDR1 SGHVS, CDR2 FNYEAQ. The CDR3 sequence: CASSPMGPFSYEQYF. The CDR3 nucleotides read TGTGCCAGCAGCCCCATGGGGCCCTTCTCCTACGAGCAGTACTTC.

The chain uses TRBV7-5 and TRBJ2-2; TRBD2 is the table's D call and was not checked against the DNA. TRBV7-5 has pseudogene status. The CDR3 covers 18 residues. CDR3 protein: CVRSLGASGRRYTGELFF. The CDR3 DNA reads as TGTGTCAGAAGCTTAGGCGCTAGCGGAAGAAGGTACACCGGGGAGCTGTTTTTT.

The chain joins TRBV2 to TRBJ1-1; D might be TRBD1 (6 bases). With 5 bases removed from V and 7 bases from J, the gap between germline ends came to 14 bases. The germline V gene encodes CDR1 SNHLY and CDR2 FYNNEI. The CDR3 extends over 13 amino acids. CDR3 bases: TGTGCCAGCAGTCCCGACCACAGGGTTGAAGCTTTCTTT. Translated, it gives CASSPDHRVEAFF.

V usage is TRBV6-5 and J usage is TRBJ2-7; 7 bases line up with TRBD2. The CDR3 has 15 residues. The V segment lost 3 bases and the J segment 3 bases; nucleotides outside the gene matches: 8. The germline gives CDR1 MNHEY, CDR2 SVGAGI. As DNA, the CDR3 is TGTGCCAGCAGTTATCGGCCTAGCGGTGACTACGAGCAGTACTTC. It codes for CASSYRPSGDYEQYF.